This entry is about one TCR beta chain. Its antigen is as yet unknown. This record belongs to a study of T-cell memory formation after mild COVID-19. The V gene's germline CDR1 is SGHRS and CDR2 YFSETQ. V gave up 0 bases and J gave up 3 bases; unmatched junction bases: 4. The CDR3 spans 15 residues. After 5'RACE with constant-segment primers, TCR alpha and TCR beta cDNA libraries carrying sample barcodes and UMIs were obtained. Each CDR3 protein is one row after TCRdb ran MiXCR on the 5' RACE reads. The table has under 600,000 distinct CDR3 sequences, roughly 22% seen once. Findings and caveats of the study: Clones that shrank (day 15 to 85) were balanced CD4/CD8, whereas later expanders leaned CD4+.

The TCR originated in an adult woman who had mild COVID-19 (a few samples of this study predate the infection). Cell type and time point are not known. Sequenced material: PBMCs or a T cell subset sorted from them (not recorded which). The V gene is TRBV5-1, the J gene TRBJ2-3; 7 bases map to TRBD1. CDR3 loop: CASSLGQGLTDTQYF. DNA of the CDR3: TGCGCCAGCAGCTTGGGACAGGGCCTGACAGATACGCAGTATTTT.